This T cell receptor (beta chain) was recorded in a study of CD8 T cells in ankylosing spondylitis. Whole-study findings and limits: Fewer than ten highly homologous variants made up a TCR beta motif, and this motif appeared characteristic of ankylosing spondylitis blood. Disease-linked clones reportedly concentrated significantly in matched ankylosing spondylitis synovial fluid. Disease-associated clonotypes exhibited CD8+ identity and were relatively infrequent in peripheral blood.

Germline CDR1 LGHDT, CDR2 YNNKEL (reference sequence). Trimming stripped 3 bases from V and 4 bases from J, with 12 bases between. There are 14 residues in the CDR3. A quantitative 5'-RACE method, one with molecular barcodes, was used to make TCR beta libraries. TCRdb independently ran MiXCR on the 5' RACE reads; one entry per CDR3 protein. This sample has roughly 440,000 distinct CDR3 sequences, with 17% found just once. This clonotype appeared a few times. Its target is unknown. The origin of this receptor is a male donor with ankylosing spondylitis. Sample: blood, either unsorted or a sorted T cell fraction (not recorded which). The chain combines TRBV3-1 with TRBJ1-1; D perhaps matches TRBD1 (5 bases). CDR3 DNA: TGTGCCAGCAGCCACCGCGGGGGGACCACTGAAGCTTTCTTT. Its protein product is CASSHRGGTTEAFF.